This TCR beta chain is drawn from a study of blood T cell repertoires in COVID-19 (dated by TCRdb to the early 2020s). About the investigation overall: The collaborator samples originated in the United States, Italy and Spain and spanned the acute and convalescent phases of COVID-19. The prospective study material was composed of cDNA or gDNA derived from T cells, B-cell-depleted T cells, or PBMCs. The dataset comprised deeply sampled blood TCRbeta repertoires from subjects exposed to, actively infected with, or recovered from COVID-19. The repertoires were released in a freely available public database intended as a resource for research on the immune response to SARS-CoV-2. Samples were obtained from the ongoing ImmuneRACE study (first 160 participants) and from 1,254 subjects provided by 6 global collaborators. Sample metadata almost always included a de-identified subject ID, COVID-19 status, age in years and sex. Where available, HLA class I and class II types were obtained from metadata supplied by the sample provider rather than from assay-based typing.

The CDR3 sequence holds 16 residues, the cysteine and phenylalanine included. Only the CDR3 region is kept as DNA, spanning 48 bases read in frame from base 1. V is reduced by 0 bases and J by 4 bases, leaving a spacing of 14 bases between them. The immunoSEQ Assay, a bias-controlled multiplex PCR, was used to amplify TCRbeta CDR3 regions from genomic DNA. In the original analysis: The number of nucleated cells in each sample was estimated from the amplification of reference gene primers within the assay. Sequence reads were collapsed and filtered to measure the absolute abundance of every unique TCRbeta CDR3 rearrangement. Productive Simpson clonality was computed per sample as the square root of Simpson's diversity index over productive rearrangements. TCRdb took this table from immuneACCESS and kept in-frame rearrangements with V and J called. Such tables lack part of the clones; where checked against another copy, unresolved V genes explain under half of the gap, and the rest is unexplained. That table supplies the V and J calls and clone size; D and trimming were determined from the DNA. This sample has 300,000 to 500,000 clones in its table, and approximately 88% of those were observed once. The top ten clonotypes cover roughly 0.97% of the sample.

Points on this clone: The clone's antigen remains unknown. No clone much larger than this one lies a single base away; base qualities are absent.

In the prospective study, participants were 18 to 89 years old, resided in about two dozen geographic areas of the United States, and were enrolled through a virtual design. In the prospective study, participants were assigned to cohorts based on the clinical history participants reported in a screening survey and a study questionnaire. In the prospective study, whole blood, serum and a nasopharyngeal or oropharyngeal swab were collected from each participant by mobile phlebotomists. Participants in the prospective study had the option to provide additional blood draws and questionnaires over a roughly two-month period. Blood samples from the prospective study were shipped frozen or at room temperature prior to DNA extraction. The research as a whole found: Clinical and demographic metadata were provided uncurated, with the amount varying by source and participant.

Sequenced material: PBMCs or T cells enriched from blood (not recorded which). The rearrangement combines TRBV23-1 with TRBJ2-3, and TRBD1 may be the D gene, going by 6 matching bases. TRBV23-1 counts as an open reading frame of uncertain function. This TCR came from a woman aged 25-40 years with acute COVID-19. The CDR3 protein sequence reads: CASSQSNRVGPDTQYF. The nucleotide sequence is TGCGCCAGCAGTCAATCGAACAGGGTGGGCCCAGATACGCAGTATTTT.